Presented here are 31 T cell receptor beta chains from one specimen sequenced in a study of CD8 T cells in ankylosing spondylitis. TCRdb ran MiXCR on the 5' RACE reads and lists one entry per CDR3 protein. The data show around 130,000 distinct CDR3 sequences, with approximately 15% seen just once and 2.5% to 3% held by the top ten. Material for sequencing was blood, either unsorted or a sorted T cell fraction (not recorded which). These receptors were obtained from a female donor with ankylosing spondylitis or in good health (not recorded which).

This clonotype was detected many times. The CDR3 sequence is CASGLAGVTDTQYF. The CDR3 nucleotides read TGTGCCAGCGGACTAGCGGGTGTCACAGATACGCAGTATTTT. The genes are TRBV2 and TRBJ2-3, with 11 bases matching TRBD2. Germline lookup yields CDR1 SNHLY and CDR2 FYNNEI. With 8 bases clipped from V and 2 bases from J, the junction kept 3 bases outside the gene matches. This CDR3 is built from 14 residues.

This clonotype occurred a few times. This chain links TRBV6-2 or TRBV6-3 with TRBJ1-1; D call uncertain. This CDR3 has 12 residues. V dropped 5 bases and J dropped 3 bases, with 7 bases sitting between them. In germline, CDR1 is MNHEY, CDR2 SVGEGT. CDR3 protein: CASSTAHTEAFF. The CDR3 DNA sequence: TGTGCCAGCAGTACAGCCCACACTGAAGCTTTCTTT.

This clonotype was seen a few times. This sequence joins TRBV9 and TRBJ2-5; D is uncertain. V lost 4 bases and J lost 5, with 15 bases in between. The CDR3 consists of 14 residues. CDR1 and CDR2 (germline): SGDLS, YYNGEE. CDR3 in DNA: TGTGCCAGCAGCCCAAGATCCAGTCCCGAGACCCAGTACTTC. This translates into CASSPRSSPETQYF. Full variable domain (rest looked up from reference TRBV9 and TRBJ2-5): DSGVTQTPKHLITATGQRVTLRCSPRSGDLSVYWYQQSLDQGLQFLIQYYNGEERAKGNILERFSAQQFPDLHSELNLSSLELGDSALYFCASSPRSSPETQYFGPGTRLLVL.

This clonotype was detected ten times or more. This chain links TRBV5-1 with TRBJ1-3; D remains ambiguous. The CDR3 contains 15 residues. V dropped 4 bases and J dropped 0 bases, with 11 bases sitting between them. Per germline, CDR1 SGHRS and CDR2 YFSETQ. The CDR3 sequence: CASSPRSDSGNTIYF. CDR3 coding DNA: TGCGCCAGCAGCCCGAGGTCGGACTCTGGAAACACCATATATTTT.

This clonotype was detected only a few times. V usage is TRBV4-1 and J usage is TRBJ1-2, with D maybe TRBD1 (6 bases). Germline CDR1 MGHRA, CDR2 YSYEKL. V was shortened by 8 bases and J by 3 bases, with 10 bases between the two germline ends. The CDR3 extends over 12 amino acids. In nucleotides, the CDR3 is TGCGCCAGCTCCGGACAGTACTATGGCTACACCTTC. Translation: CASSGQYYGYTF.

This clonotype was detected many times. Relative to the germline gene, one junction end is altered; a read error may explain this. The rearrangement joins TRBV7-7 to TRBJ2-5; tentative D call: TRBD2 (5 bases). There are 13 residues in the CDR3. Per germline, CDR1 SSHAT and CDR2 FNYEAQ (reference sequence). The CDR3 loop is CASSLAGGLTQYF. The CDR3 nucleotides are TGTGCTAGCAGCTTAGCCGGAGGTTTGACCCAGTACTTC.

This CDR3 reads CASSEFAGRGQDSSSGANVLTF. CDR3 sequence (DNA): TGTGCCAGCAGTGAATTCGCCGGTAGGGGACAGGACTCTAGCTCTGGGGCCAACGTCCTGACTTTC. V is TRBV25-1 and J is TRBJ2-6; the match to TRBD1 covers 8 bases. This CDR3 region has 22 residues. Germline lookup yields CDR1 MGHDK and CDR2 SYGVNS. Germline trimming cut 1 base from V and 0 bases from J; bases unmatched to any gene: 17.

The sample holds many counts of this clonotype. The rearrangement joins TRBV20-1 to TRBJ1-2; 11 bases agree with TRBD1. The CDR3 extends over 14 amino acids. V lost 0 bases to trimming and J lost 7 bases; unmatched junction nucleotides: 4. Germline CDR1 is DFQATT and CDR2 is SNEGSKA (reference sequence). CDR3 sequence reads: CSAREDRGRSGYTF. CDR3 DNA sequence: TGCAGTGCTAGAGAGGACAGGGGGCGTAGTGGCTACACCTTC.

In its sample, this clonotype was seen a few times. The rearrangement uses TRBV7-2 and TRBJ2-3; no firm D call. The CDR3 has 12 amino acids. V was clipped by 7 bases and J by 5 bases, with 10 bases between them. From germline, CDR1 is SGHTA and CDR2 FQGNSA. This CDR3 reads CASNPGGDTQYF. Written as DNA, the CDR3 is TGTGCCAGCAACCCCGGTGGAGATACGCAGTATTTT.

The chain combines TRBV20-1 with TRBJ2-2, with 8 nucleotides matching TRBD1. This CDR3 is 13 amino acids long. V was pared by 6 bases and J by 5 bases, with 5 bases of the junction left unmatched. Germline loops: CDR1 DFQATT, CDR2 SNEGSKA (reference sequence). For the CDR3, the DNA is TGCAGTGCAGCCGGACAGGGAACCGGGGAGCTGTTTTTT. Translating it yields CSAAGQGTGELFF.

The table lists this clonotype with many counts. In nucleotides, the CDR3 is TGTGCCAGCAGTTTGTTAGCGGGGGCCCCTGGGTTCTTC. As protein: CASSLLAGAPGFF. The V call is TRBV12-3 or TRBV12-4, the J call TRBJ2-1; 9 nucleotides match TRBD2. V lost 3 bases to trimming and J lost 15 bases; unmatched junction nucleotides: 9. The CDR3 has 13 amino acids.

The sample holds many counts of this clonotype. The chain carries TRBV5-1 and TRBJ1-3, with D possibly TRBD1 on 6 matching bases. This CDR3 comprises 14 residues. CDR1 SGHRS and CDR2 YFSETQ come from the germline V gene. The V gene lost 0 bases and the J gene lost 4 bases, with 8 bases spanning the gap. In nucleotides, the CDR3 is TGCGCCAGCAGCTTGGATGACAGGGGAAACACCATATATTTT. This gives the protein CASSLDDRGNTIYF.

The rearrangement uses TRBV5-1 and TRBJ2-7, with 7 bases matching TRBD1. CDR3 size: 16 residues. Unmatched junction bases numbered 8, after V lost 0 bases and J lost 2 bases. Per the germline V gene, CDR1 is SGHRS and CDR2 is YFSETQ. CDR3 nucleotides: TGCGCCAGCAGCTTGGATGCGACAGGGCTTACCTACGAGCAGTACTTC. It specifies CASSLDATGLTYEQYF.

This clonotype was seen a few times. This chain joins TRBV11-2 and TRBJ2-7; the D is unclear. The CDR3 has 15 amino acids. V shed 0 bases and J shed 2 bases, with 11 bases lying between them. The V gene's germline CDR1 is SGHAT and CDR2 FQNNGV. In nucleotides, the CDR3 is TGTGCCAGCAGCTTAGACGGCCAGACCACCTACGAGCAGTACTTC. Protein product: CASSLDGQTTYEQYF.

This clonotype was seen ten or more times. V and J are TRBV9 and TRBJ2-7, with a possible D match to TRBD1 (7 bases). This CDR3 comprises 15 residues. Per the germline V gene, CDR1 is SGDLS and CDR2 is YYNGEE. Trimming took 1 base from V and 3 from J, leaving 14 bases between them. The DNA for the CDR3 is TGTGCCAGCAGCGTAACAGGGGCGGGGAGCTACGAGCAGTACTTC. It specifies CASSVTGAGSYEQYF.

The chain links TRBV15 to TRBJ1-5; TRBD1 matches 10 bases. CDR1 and CDR2 from the germline V gene are LNHNV and YYDKDF (reference sequence). The CDR3 consists of 15 residues. The ends lost 6 bases at V and 1 base at J; junction bases unmatched: 3. The CDR3 is CATRTGGLSNQPQHF. The CDR3 region has the DNA TGTGCCACCAGGACAGGGGGCCTGAGCAATCAGCCCCAGCATTTT.

This clonotype was found many times. The chain combines TRBV10-3 with TRBJ1-1, with TRBD1 identical over 8 bases. Germline V lookup: CDR1 ENHRY, CDR2 SYGVKD. Trimming removed 0 bases from V and 4 bases from J; junction bases left unmatched: 1. CDR3 length equals 14 residues. CDR3 sequence (DNA): TGTGCCATCAGTGAGTCGGGACAGGCCACTGAAGCTTTCTTT. This encodes CAISESGQATEAFF.

The rearrangement joins TRBV20-1 to TRBJ2-1; 14 bases agree with TRBD2. CDR3 length: 15 amino acids. Losses at the gene ends were 6 bases for V and 6 bases for J; bases not matched to a gene: 7. Germline-derived CDR1 and CDR2 are DFQATT and SNEGSKA (reference sequence). The CDR3: CSAPGLAGGPNEQFF. The CDR3 DNA reads as TGCAGTGCCCCAGGACTAGCGGGGGGACCCAATGAGCAGTTCTTC.

There are many counts of this clonotype. The rearrangement uses TRBV7-9 and TRBJ2-7; 8 bases match TRBD1. Trimming removed 2 bases from V and 5 bases from J; junction bases left unmatched: 8. CDR1 SEHNR and CDR2 FQNEAQ come from the germline V gene (reference sequence). CDR3 size: 15 residues. CDR3 loop: CASSLFGTGPHEQYF. CDR3 DNA sequence: TGTGCCAGCAGCTTATTTGGGACAGGACCACACGAGCAGTACTTC.

This clonotype was picked up one time. The CDR3 here is CASSLMAEVNYGYTF. The CDR3 nucleotides read TGCGCCAGCAGCTTGATGGCAGAAGTTAACTATGGCTACACCTTC. V gene TRBV5-1 combines with J gene TRBJ1-2, with unresolved D. V dropped 1 base and J dropped 1 base, with 11 bases sitting between them. The germline CDR1 and CDR2 sequences are SGHRS and YFSETQ. The CDR3 is 15 residues long.

This clonotype was seen only a few times. The rearrangement uses TRBV14 and TRBJ2-1; 7 positions match TRBD2. The CDR3 length is 16 residues. In germline, CDR1 is SGHDN, CDR2 FVKESK. Unmatched junction bases numbered 6, after V lost 0 bases and J lost 4 bases. CDR3 DNA sequence: TGTGCCAGCAGCCAAGATGCGGCTAGCGGATACAATGAGCAGTTCTTC. Its protein is CASSQDAASGYNEQFF.

This clonotype was counted a few times. The chain is built from TRBV9 and TRBJ2-7, with TRBD2 identical over 7 bases. This CDR3 spans 17 amino acids. Germline CDR1 and CDR2: SGDLS and YYNGEE. Trimming took 0 bases from V and 11 from J; bases not matched to a gene: 20. The CDR3 coding sequence is TGTGCCAGCAGCGTAGGGATCTCGGCTAGCGGAGAGGGCGGTGAGTACTTC. Encoded protein: CASSVGISASGEGGEYF. Full variable domain (remainder filled in from reference TRBV9 and TRBJ2-7): DSGVTQTPKHLITATGQRVTLRCSPRSGDLSVYWYQQSLDQGLQFLIQYYNGEERAKGNILERFSAQQFPDLHSELNLSSLELGDSALYFCASSVGISASGEGGEYFGPGTRLTVT.

This clonotype has a handful of counts. The rearrangement uses TRBV27 and TRBJ1-1; D gene uncertain. V shed 0 bases and J shed 4 bases, with 6 bases lying between them. CDR1 and CDR2 from the germline V gene are MNHEY and SMNVEV (reference sequence). This CDR3 has 13 residues. The CDR3 DNA follows: TGTGCCAGCAGTTTATCGAGTGTCACTGAAGCTTTCTTT. Translating gives CASSLSSVTEAFF.

This clonotype appeared a single time. The chain uses TRBV5-1 and TRBJ1-2, with D unclear. The V end was cut by 2 bases, the J end by 6 bases, with 17 bases between. CDR3 size: 15 residues. Germline V gives CDR1 SGHRS, CDR2 YFSETQ. The CDR3 coding sequence is TGCGCCAGCAGCTTAACGGCCACCCTTAGGGATGGCTACACCTTC. As protein: CASSLTATLRDGYTF.

This clonotype was recorded a few times. V usage is TRBV5-1 and J usage is TRBJ2-1, with 10 bases lining up with TRBD2. The CDR3 has 16 amino acids. With 4 bases clipped from V and 9 bases from J, the junction kept 13 bases outside the gene matches. The germline V gene has CDR1 SGHRS and CDR2 YFSETQ. In DNA form, the CDR3 reads TGCGCCAGCAGCCCCGACCCTAGCGGGAGCTGGGTTGAGCAGTTCTTC. Protein sequence: CASSPDPSGSWVEQFF.

The rearrangement links TRBV4-2 to TRBJ1-1, with 8 bases lining up with TRBD1. The V gene's germline CDR1 is LGHNA and CDR2 YNFKEQ. J gave up 4 bases and V 4 bases, and 8 bases lay outside the gene matches. The CDR3 spans 15 residues. The CDR3 loop reads CASSLTGGPGTEAFF. The CDR3 DNA is TGTGCCAGCAGCCTTACAGGGGGGCCCGGCACTGAAGCTTTCTTT.

This clonotype has just one count. The rearrangement links TRBV5-1 to TRBJ1-1, with D possibly matching TRBD1 (5 bases). The germline gives CDR1 SGHRS, CDR2 YFSETQ. This CDR3 is built from 13 residues. Trimming shortened V by 4 bases and J by 3 bases, and 10 bases separated the two germline ends. CDR3 coding DNA: TGCGCCAGCAGCAGGGGCTGGGACACTGAAGCTTTCTTT. It is translated as CASSRGWDTEAFF.

This clonotype has only a few counts. This chain joins TRBV5-1 and TRBJ2-3, with unresolved D. Trimming left V 0 bases short and J 1 base short, with 9 bases between. Per germline, CDR1 SGHRS and CDR2 YFSETQ. The CDR3 loop spans 15 amino acids. CDR3 sequence: CASSLAGLRTDTQYF. Written as DNA, the CDR3 is TGCGCCAGCAGCTTGGCCGGTCTCCGCACAGATACGCAGTATTTT.

As DNA, the CDR3 is TGTGCCAGCAGCTTGAGTACAGGGGAGGGTGAAGCTTTCTTT. Translated: CASSLSTGEGEAFF. The chain uses TRBV5-5 and TRBJ1-1; TRBD1 agrees at 7 bases. CDR3 size: 14 residues. Looked up from germline, CDR1 is SGHKS and CDR2 is YYEKEE (reference sequence). The ends lost 1 base at V and 7 bases at J; junction bases unmatched: 7.

The chain combines TRBV20-1 with TRBJ2-3, with 11 bases lining up with TRBD2. V lost 0 bases to trimming and J lost 2 bases; unmatched junction nucleotides: 10. The germline V gene has CDR1 DFQATT and CDR2 SNEGSKA (reference sequence). CDR3 size: 18 residues. The CDR3 DNA follows: TGCAGTGCTAGAGATTGGCCTAGCGGGGGGTCTTACACAGATACGCAGTATTTT. Its protein is CSARDWPSGGSYTDTQYF.

There are a few counts of this clonotype. This rearrangement joins TRBV7-8 to TRBJ2-3; TRBD2 aligns across 12 bases. The CDR3 runs to 16 residues. The V gene's germline CDR1 is SGHVS and CDR2 FQNEAQ. Germline trimming cut 5 bases from V and 2 bases from J; bases unmatched to any gene: 5. The CDR3 DNA follows: TGTGCCAGCAGCCTGGGGACTAGCGGGCACACAGATACGCAGTATTTT. Its translation: CASSLGTSGHTDTQYF.